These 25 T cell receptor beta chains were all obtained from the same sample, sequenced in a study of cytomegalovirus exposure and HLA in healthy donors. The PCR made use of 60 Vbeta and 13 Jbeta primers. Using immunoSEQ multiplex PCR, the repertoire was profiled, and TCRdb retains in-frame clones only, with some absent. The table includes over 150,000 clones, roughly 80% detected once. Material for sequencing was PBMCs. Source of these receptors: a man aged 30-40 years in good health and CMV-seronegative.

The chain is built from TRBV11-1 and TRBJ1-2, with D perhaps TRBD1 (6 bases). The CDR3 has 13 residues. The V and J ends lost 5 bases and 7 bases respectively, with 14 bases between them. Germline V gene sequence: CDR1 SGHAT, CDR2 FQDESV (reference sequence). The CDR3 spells CASSPKGVSGYTF. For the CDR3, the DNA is TGTGCCAGCAGCCCAAAGGGGGTCTCTGGCTACACCTTC.

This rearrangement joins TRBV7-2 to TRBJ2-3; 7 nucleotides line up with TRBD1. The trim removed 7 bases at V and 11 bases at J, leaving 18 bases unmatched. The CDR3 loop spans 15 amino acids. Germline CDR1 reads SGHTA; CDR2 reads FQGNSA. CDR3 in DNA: TGTGCCAGCAACCCCGCGACAGGGAGAGGAGGTATGCAGTATTTT. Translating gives CASNPATGRGGMQYF.

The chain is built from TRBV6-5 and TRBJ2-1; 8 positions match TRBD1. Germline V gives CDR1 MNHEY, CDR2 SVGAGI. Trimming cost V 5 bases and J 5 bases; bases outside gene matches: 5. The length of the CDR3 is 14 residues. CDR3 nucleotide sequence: TGTGCCAGCAGTCGACAGGGGCCCGACAATGAGCAGTTCTTC. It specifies CASSRQGPDNEQFF.

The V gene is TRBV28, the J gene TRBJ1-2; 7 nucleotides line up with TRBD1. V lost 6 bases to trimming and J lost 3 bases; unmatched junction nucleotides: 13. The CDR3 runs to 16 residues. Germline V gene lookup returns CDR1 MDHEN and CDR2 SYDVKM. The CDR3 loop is CASSTNRGWLDYGYTF. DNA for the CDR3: TGTGCCAGCAGCACTAACAGGGGTTGGCTCGACTATGGCTACACCTTC.

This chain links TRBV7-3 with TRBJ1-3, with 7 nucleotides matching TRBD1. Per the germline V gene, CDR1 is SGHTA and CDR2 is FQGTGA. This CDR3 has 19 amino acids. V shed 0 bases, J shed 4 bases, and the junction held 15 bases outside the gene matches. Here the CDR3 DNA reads TGTGCCAGCAGCTTAACCTTTCATGGGACAGCGGGCCTCGGAAACACCATATATTTT. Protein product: CASSLTFHGTAGLGNTIYF.

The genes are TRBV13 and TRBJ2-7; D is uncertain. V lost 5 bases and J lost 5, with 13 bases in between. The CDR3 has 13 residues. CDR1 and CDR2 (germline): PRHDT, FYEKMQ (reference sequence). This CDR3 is CASSILGGDEQYF. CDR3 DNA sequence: TGTGCCAGCAGCATCCTAGGTGGCGACGAGCAGTACTTC.

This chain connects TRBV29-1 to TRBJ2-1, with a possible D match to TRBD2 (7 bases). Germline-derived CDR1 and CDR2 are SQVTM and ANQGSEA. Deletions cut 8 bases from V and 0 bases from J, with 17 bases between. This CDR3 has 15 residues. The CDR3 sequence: CSNLGGGSSYNEQFF. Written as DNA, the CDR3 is TGCAGCAACTTAGGGGGGGGCAGCTCCTACAATGAGCAGTTCTTC.

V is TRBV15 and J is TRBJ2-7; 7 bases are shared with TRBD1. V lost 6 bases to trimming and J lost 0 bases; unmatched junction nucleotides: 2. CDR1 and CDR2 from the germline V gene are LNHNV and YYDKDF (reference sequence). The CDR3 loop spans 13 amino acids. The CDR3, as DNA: TGTGCCACCAGGGGACAGAGCTCCTACGAGCAGTACTTC. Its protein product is CATRGQSSYEQYF.

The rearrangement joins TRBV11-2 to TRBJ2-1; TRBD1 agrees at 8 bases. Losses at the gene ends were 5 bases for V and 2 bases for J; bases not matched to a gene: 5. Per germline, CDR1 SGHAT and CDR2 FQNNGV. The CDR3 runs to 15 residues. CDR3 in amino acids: CASSPDRAAYNEQFF. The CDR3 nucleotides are TGTGCCAGCAGCCCGGACAGGGCAGCCTACAATGAGCAGTTCTTC.

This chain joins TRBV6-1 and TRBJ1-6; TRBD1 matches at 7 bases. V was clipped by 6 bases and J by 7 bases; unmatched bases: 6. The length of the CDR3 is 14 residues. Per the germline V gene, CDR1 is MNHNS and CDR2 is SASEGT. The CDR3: CASRRDRYNSPLHF. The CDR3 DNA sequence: TGTGCCAGCAGAAGGGACAGATACAATTCACCCCTCCACTTT.

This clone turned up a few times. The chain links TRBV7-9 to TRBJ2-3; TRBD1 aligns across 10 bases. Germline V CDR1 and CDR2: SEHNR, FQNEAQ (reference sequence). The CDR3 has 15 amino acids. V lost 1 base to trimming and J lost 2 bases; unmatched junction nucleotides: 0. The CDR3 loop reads CASSLGQGATDTQYF. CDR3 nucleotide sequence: TGTGCCAGCAGCTTAGGACAGGGGGCCACAGATACGCAGTATTTT.

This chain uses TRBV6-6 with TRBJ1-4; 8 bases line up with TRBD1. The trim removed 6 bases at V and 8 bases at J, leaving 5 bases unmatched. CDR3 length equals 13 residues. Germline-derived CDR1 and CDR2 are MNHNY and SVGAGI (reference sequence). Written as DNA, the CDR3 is TGTGCCAGCAGCCAGGACAGGGTAGAAAAACTGTTTTTT. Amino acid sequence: CASSQDRVEKLFF.

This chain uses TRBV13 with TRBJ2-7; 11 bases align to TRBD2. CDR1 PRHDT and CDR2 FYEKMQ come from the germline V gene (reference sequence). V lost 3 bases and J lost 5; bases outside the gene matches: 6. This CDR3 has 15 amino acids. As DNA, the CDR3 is TGTGCCAGCAGCTTGATAGCGGGGGGGCTGCACGAGCAGTACTTC. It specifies CASSLIAGGLHEQYF.

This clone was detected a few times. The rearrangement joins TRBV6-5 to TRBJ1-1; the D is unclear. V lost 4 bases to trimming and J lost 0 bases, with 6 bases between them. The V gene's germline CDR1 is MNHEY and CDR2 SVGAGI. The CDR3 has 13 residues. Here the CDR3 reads CASSSQLNTEAFF. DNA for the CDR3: TGTGCCAGCAGTTCACAGCTGAACACTGAAGCTTTCTTT.

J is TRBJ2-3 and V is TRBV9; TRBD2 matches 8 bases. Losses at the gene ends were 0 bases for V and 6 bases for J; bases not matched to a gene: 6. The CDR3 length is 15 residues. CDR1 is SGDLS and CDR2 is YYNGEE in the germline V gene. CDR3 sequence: CASSVAGGAMDTQYF. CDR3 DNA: TGTGCCAGCAGCGTAGCGGGAGGGGCAATGGATACGCAGTATTTT.

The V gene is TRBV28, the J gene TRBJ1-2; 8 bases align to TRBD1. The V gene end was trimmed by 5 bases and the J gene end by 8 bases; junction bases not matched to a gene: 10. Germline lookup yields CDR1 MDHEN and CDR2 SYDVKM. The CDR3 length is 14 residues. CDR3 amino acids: CASSTLRGPGGYTF. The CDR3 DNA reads TGTGCCAGCAGTACCCTCAGGGGGCCTGGGGGCTACACCTTC.

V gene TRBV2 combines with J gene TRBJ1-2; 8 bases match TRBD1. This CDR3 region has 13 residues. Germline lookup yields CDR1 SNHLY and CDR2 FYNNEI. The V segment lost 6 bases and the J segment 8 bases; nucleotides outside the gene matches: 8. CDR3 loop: CASRGRGPEGYTF. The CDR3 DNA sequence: TGTGCCAGCAGGGGCAGGGGGCCGGAAGGCTACACCTTC.

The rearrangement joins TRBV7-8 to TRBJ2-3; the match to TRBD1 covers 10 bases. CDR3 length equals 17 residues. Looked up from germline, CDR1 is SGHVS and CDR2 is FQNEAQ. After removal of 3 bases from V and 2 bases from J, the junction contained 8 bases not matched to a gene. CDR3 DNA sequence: TGTGCCAGCAGCTTCAGGCGACAGGGGGCTTCCACAGATACGCAGTATTTT. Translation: CASSFRRQGASTDTQYF.

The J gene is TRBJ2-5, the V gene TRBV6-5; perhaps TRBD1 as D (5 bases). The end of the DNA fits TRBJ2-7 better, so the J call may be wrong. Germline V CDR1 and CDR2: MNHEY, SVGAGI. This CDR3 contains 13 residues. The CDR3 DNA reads TGTGCCAGCAAGGAGACAGACACCTACGAGCAGTACTTC. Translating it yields CASKETDTYEQYF.

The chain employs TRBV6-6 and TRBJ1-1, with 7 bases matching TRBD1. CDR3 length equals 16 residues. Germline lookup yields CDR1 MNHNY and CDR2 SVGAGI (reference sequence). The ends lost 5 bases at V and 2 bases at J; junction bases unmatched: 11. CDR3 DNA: TGTGCCAGCAGTACCCCAAAGGGGGCGATTAACACTGAAGCTTTCTTT. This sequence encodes CASSTPKGAINTEAFF.

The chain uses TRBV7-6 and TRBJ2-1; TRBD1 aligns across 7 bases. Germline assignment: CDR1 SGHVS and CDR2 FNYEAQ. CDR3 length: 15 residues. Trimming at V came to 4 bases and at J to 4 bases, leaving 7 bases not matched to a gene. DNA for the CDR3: TGTGCCAGCAGCTCGGGACAGTTGACTTACAATGAGCAGTTCTTC. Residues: CASSSGQLTYNEQFF.

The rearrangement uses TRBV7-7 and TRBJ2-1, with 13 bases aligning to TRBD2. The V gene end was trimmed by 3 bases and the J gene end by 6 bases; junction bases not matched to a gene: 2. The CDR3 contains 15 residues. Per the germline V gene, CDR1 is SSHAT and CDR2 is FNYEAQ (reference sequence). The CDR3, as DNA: TGTGCCAGCAGCTTGGGACTAGCGGGATTCAATGAGCAGTTCTTC. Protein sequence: CASSLGLAGFNEQFF.

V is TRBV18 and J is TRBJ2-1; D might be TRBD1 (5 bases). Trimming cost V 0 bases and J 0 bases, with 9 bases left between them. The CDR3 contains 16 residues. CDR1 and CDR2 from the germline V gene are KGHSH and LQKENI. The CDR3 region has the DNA TGTGCCAGCTCACCACCGCAGGGCTCCTCCTACAATGAGCAGTTCTTC. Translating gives CASSPPQGSSYNEQFF.

The CDR3 nucleotides read TGTGCCATCAGTGAATCCACCGGGACAGACAACCAAGAGACCCAGTACTTC. It yields the protein CAISESTGTDNQETQYF. The rearrangement uses TRBV10-3 and TRBJ2-5, with 7 bases lining up with TRBD1. V lost 3 bases to trimming and J lost 0 bases; unmatched junction nucleotides: 10. This CDR3 has 17 amino acids. The germline CDR1 and CDR2 sequences are ENHRY and SYGVKD.

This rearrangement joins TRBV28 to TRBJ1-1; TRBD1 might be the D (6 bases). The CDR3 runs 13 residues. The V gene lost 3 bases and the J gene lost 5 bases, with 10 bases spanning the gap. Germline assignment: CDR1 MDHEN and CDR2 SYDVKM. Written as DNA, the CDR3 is TGTGCCAGCAGTTTGCAGGGGCCGACTGAAGCTTTCTTT. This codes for CASSLQGPTEAFF.